The 25 T cell receptor beta chains in this list originate from one sample, sequenced in a study of T cells expressing NK-cell markers. TCRdb reprocessed the 5' RACE reads; each CDR3 protein has one entry and no DNA is given. The specimen's table records 350,000 to 450,000 distinct CDR3 sequences. The sequencing sample was made of blood T cells: a sorted CD56 or NKG2C T cell subset, CD4+ or CD8+ T cells, or bulk PBMC T cells (not recorded which). Every receptor here comes from a man aged 18-75 years in good health.

The chain employs TRBV12-3 or TRBV12-4 and TRBJ1-6; TCRdb reports TRBD1, a call that lacks DNA to check it against. This CDR3 has 11 amino acids. CDR3 protein: CASSPTGPLHF.

This chain uses TRBV7-6 with TRBJ2-1; TCRdb's D call, TRBD2, is unchecked because there is no DNA. Germline V lookup: CDR1 SGHVS, CDR2 FNYEAQ. CDR3 length equals 16 residues. The CDR3 here is CASSQSRGGLFNEQFF.

The chain has TRBV20-1 and TRBJ2-3; no DNA is available, so the TRBD1 call from TCRdb remains unchecked. CDR1 DFQATT and CDR2 SNEGSKA come from the germline V gene (reference sequence). The CDR3 extends over 14 amino acids. The CDR3: CSALRTGEADTQYF.

The CDR3 protein is CASSTWDRPKDGYTF. The J gene is TRBJ1-2, the V gene TRBV7-9; there is no DNA to check the TCRdb D call of TRBD1. This CDR3 has 15 residues. Germline CDR1 and CDR2: SEHNR and FQNEAQ (reference sequence).

The V and J genes are TRBV6-1 and TRBJ1-3. Germline loops: CDR1 MNHNS, CDR2 SASEGT. The CDR3 sequence is 14 residues long. The CDR3 reads CASRQRPSGNTIYF.

The chain combines TRBV24-1 with TRBJ2-7; without DNA, the TCRdb call of TRBD1 cannot be checked. The germline CDR1 and CDR2 sequences are KGHDR and SFDVKD. The CDR3 is made up of 14 amino acids. The CDR3 here is CATSGGTGLQEQYF.

The chain recombines TRBV5-1 with TRBJ2-3; without DNA, the TCRdb call of TRBD1 cannot be checked. In germline, CDR1 is SGHRS, CDR2 YFSETQ. The CDR3 sequence is 14 residues long. The CDR3 spells CASSLDRVTDTQYF.

This chain joins TRBV27 and TRBJ2-1; TCRdb names TRBD1, which stays unverified in the absence of DNA. This CDR3 is built from 11 residues. Germline V lookup: CDR1 MNHEY, CDR2 SMNVEV (reference sequence). The CDR3 is CASKNRREQFF.

The J gene is TRBJ2-1, the V gene TRBV14; no DNA is available, so the TRBD1 call from TCRdb remains unchecked. Germline CDR1 reads SGHDN; CDR2 reads FVKESK. This CDR3 comprises 16 residues. The CDR3 here is CASSRVRDVRYNEQFF.

The V gene is TRBV20-1, the J gene TRBJ1-2; TCRdb lists TRBD1, though no DNA is available to test this call. CDR3 size: 11 residues. Germline V CDR1 and CDR2: DFQATT, SNEGSKA (reference sequence). The CDR3 region is CSLLRGGGYTF.

The gene calls are TRBV27 and TRBJ1-4; no DNA is available, so the TRBD1 call from TCRdb remains unchecked. The CDR3 consists of 15 residues. Per germline, CDR1 MNHEY and CDR2 SMNVEV (reference sequence). The CDR3 reads CASSPESWGNEKLFF.

The chain is built from TRBV6-1 and TRBJ2-7; no DNA is available, so the TRBD2 call from TCRdb remains unchecked. The CDR3 is made up of 14 amino acids. Germline V gene data show CDR1 as MNHNS and CDR2 as SASEGT. The CDR3 loop is CASRGERGYYEQYF.

The CDR3 loop reads CAWTRPGQGPRGVYEQYF. The rearrangement uses TRBV30 and TRBJ2-7; the D gene TCRdb calls, TRBD1, cannot be checked with no DNA. The CDR3 covers 18 residues. Looked up from germline, CDR1 is GTSNPN and CDR2 is SVGIG (reference sequence).

The chain joins TRBV7-2 to TRBJ1-5; TCRdb returns TRBD1, unconfirmable since there is no DNA. CDR3 length equals 16 residues. Per the germline V gene, CDR1 is SGHTA and CDR2 is FQGNSA. CDR3 sequence: CASSLDPGRPNQPQHF.

V gene TRBV3-1 combines with J gene TRBJ1-2; TCRdb picks TRBD1, but there is no DNA to check that call. The length of the CDR3 is 16 residues. The germline V gene has CDR1 LGHDT and CDR2 YNNKEL (reference sequence). The CDR3 is CASSQLGATGYYGYTF.

The rearrangement uses TRBV7-2 and TRBJ2-5; TCRdb's D gene call, TRBD2, goes unchecked for lack of DNA. Germline assignment: CDR1 SGHTA and CDR2 FQGNSA. The CDR3 runs 16 residues. The CDR3 here is CASSPTGGAGQETQYF.

The CDR3 is CASGGDRAGNTIYF. V is TRBV12-3 or TRBV12-4 and J is TRBJ1-3; TCRdb indicates TRBD1, and absent DNA this call remains unverified. The length of the CDR3 is 14 residues.

The chain employs TRBV11-2 and TRBJ2-2; lacking DNA, the TRBD2 call made by TCRdb goes unchecked. Germline assignment: CDR1 SGHAT and CDR2 FQNNGV. The CDR3 loop spans 17 amino acids. The CDR3 reads CASSFPPAGGHHRELFF.

The chain employs TRBV11-2 and TRBJ2-6; TCRdb calls TRBD1, which cannot be checked without DNA. CDR1 and CDR2 from the germline V gene are SGHAT and FQNNGV. The CDR3 runs 16 residues. CDR3 protein: CASSSTASSGANVLTF.

This chain links TRBV19 with TRBJ2-3. Germline V CDR1 and CDR2: LNHDA, SQIVND (reference sequence). CDR3 length equals 16 residues. The CDR3 sequence: CASNGNRLSSTDTQYF.

The CDR3 sequence: CASSLRTGVVRNEQFF. The V gene is TRBV7-2, the J gene TRBJ2-1; TCRdb returns TRBD1, unconfirmable since there is no DNA. The CDR3 sequence is 16 residues long. Germline-derived CDR1 and CDR2 are SGHTA and FQGNSA.

The rearrangement joins TRBV12-3 or TRBV12-4 to TRBJ1-2; TCRdb's assignment of TRBD1 cannot be checked, as there is no DNA. CDR3 length equals 12 residues. CDR3 in amino acids: CASSSGVQGYTF.

The chain uses TRBV9 and TRBJ2-7; the D call from TCRdb, TRBD2, cannot be confirmed without DNA. Germline V gene lookup returns CDR1 SGDLS and CDR2 YYNGEE. The CDR3 runs to 14 residues. The CDR3 is CASSVGRGGHEQYF.

This sequence joins TRBV10-3 and TRBJ1-1; the D gene TCRdb calls, TRBD1, cannot be checked with no DNA. The germline V gene has CDR1 ENHRY and CDR2 SYGVKD. The CDR3 runs to 13 residues. CDR3 protein: CAINPTGSTEAFF.

The V and J genes are TRBV4-2 and TRBJ2-5; absent DNA, TCRdb's TRBD1 call cannot be checked. The germline V gene has CDR1 LGHNA and CDR2 YNFKEQ. The CDR3 runs 15 residues. The CDR3 reads CASSQGGGGQETQYF.